Many counts were recorded for the clone carrying this T cell receptor beta chain. Using unique molecular identifiers, the investigators prepared the TCRbeta library. TCRdb re-derived calls from the PCR reads in MiXCR, one entry per CDR3 protein. Seen here are hundreds of thousands of distinct CDR3 sequences, 20% to 25% observed once, and the top ten hold approximately 14%. The entry originates in a study of T-cell reconstitution after alpha-beta-depleted transplantation in children. Germline CDR1 DFQATT, CDR2 SNEGSKA (reference sequence). The CDR3 consists of 14 residues. The ends were cut back, 5 bases at V and 6 bases at J, with 16 bases in the middle.

The V call is TRBV20-1, the J call TRBJ2-2; D possibly corresponds to TRBD1 (6 bases). Material: PBMCs, mostly from graft donor cells, obtained 360 days after TCRalphabeta/CD19-depleted stem cell transplant. The sequence was collected from a boy in the first two years of life who had a stem cell transplant for acute myeloid leukemia, so the T cells may come from the graft donor. The CDR3 sequence: CSAVRDTAAGELFF. CDR3 DNA sequence: TGCAGTGCTGTCCGGGACACCGCGGCCGGGGAGCTGTTTTTT.